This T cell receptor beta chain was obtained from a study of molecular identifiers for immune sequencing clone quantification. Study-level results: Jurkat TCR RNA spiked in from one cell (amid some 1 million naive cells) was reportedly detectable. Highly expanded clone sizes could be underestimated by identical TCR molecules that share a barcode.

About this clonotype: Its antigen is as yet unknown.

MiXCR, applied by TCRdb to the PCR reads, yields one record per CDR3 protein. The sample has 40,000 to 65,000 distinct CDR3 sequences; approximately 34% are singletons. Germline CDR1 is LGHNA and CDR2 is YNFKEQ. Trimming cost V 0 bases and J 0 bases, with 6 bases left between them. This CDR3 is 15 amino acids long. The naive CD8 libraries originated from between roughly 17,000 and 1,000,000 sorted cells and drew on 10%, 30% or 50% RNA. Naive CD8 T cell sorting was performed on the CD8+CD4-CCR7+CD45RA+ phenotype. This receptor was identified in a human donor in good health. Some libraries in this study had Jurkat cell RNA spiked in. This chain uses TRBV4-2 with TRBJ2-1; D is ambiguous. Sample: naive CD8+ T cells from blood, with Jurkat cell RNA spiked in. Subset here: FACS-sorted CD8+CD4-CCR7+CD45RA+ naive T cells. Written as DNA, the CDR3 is TGTGCCAGCAGCCAAGATGCAGGCTCCTACAATGAGCAGTTCTTC. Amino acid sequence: CASSQDAGSYNEQFF.